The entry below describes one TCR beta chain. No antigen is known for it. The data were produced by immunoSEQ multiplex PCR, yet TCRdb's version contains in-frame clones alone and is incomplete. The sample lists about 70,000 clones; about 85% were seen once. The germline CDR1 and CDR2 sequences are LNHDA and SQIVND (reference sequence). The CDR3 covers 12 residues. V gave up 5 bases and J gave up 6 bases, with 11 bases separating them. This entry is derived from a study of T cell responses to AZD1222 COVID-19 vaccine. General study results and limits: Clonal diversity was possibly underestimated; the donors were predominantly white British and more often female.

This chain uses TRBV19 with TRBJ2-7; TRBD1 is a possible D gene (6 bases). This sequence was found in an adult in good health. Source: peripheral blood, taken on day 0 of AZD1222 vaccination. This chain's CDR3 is CASSQQGFEQYF. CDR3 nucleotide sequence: TGTGCCAGTAGTCAACAGGGTTTCGAGCAGTACTTC. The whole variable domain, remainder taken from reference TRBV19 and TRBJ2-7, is DGGITQSPKYLFRKEGQNVTLSCEQNLNHDAMYWYRQDPGQGLRLIYYSQIVNDFQKGDIAEGYSVSREKKESFPLTVTSAQKNPTAFYLCASSQQGFEQYFGPGTRLTVT.